The 9 T cell receptor beta chains below come from one sample, sequenced in a study of blood T cell repertoires in COVID-19. Produced via immunoSEQ multiplex PCR; TCRdb's table is partial and in-frame only. Of tens of thousands of clones in the sample, approximately 90% were seen once. The source material was peripheral blood. Receptors originate from a woman aged 80 or over with active COVID-19.

The chain couples TRBV18 to TRBJ1-1; D gene ambiguous. The germline V gene encodes CDR1 KGHSH and CDR2 LQKENI. CDR3 length: 15 amino acids. V lost 0 bases, J lost 4 bases, and 12 bases lay in between. The CDR3 is CASSPPPGLGTEAFF. CDR3 DNA sequence: TGTGCCAGCTCACCACCCCCGGGTCTGGGCACTGAAGCTTTCTTT.

This chain connects TRBV6-7 to TRBJ1-6; possibly TRBD1 for D (6 bases). TRBV6-7 is an ORF; its function is uncertain. V was shortened by 1 base and J by 5 bases, with 15 bases between the two germline ends. The CDR3 extends over 17 amino acids. The CDR3 protein is CASSYFSRDTDNSPLHF. CDR3 nucleotides: TGTGCCAGCAGTTACTTTAGCCGGGACACCGATAATTCACCCCTCCACTTT.

The chain recombines TRBV7-9 with TRBJ2-3; 8 bases are shared with TRBD2. This CDR3 has 16 amino acids. Germline values: CDR1 SEHNR, CDR2 FQNEAQ (reference sequence). The V segment lost 5 bases and the J segment 2 bases; nucleotides outside the gene matches: 9. The CDR3 region has the DNA TGTGCCAGCAGCCTAAAATCGGGAGGGGCCACAGATACGCAGTATTTT. Its protein is CASSLKSGGATDTQYF.

The V gene is TRBV7-2, the J gene TRBJ2-5, with TRBD2 as a possible D gene (5 bases). Germline V gene data show CDR1 as SGHTA and CDR2 as FQGNSA. Trimming cost V 5 bases and J 4 bases, with 14 bases left between them. This CDR3 is built from 14 residues. The CDR3 coding sequence is TGTGCCAGCAGCACAATCCTAGCATCAGAGACCCAGTACTTC. Amino acids: CASSTILASETQYF.

This chain uses TRBV7-3 with TRBJ2-1, with 9 bases identical to TRBD2. Trimming removed 5 bases from V and 3 bases from J; junction bases left unmatched: 8. Per the germline V gene, CDR1 is SGHTA and CDR2 is FQGTGA. This CDR3 contains 16 residues. The CDR3 region is CASSPTAGGYYNEQFF. As DNA, the CDR3 is TGTGCCAGCAGCCCAACCGCGGGAGGGTACTACAATGAGCAGTTCTTC. The whole variable domain, filled in from reference TRBV7-3 and TRBJ2-1, reads GAGVSQTPSNKVTEKGKYVELRCDPISGHTALYWYRQSLGQGPEFLIYFQGTGAADDSGLPNDRFFAVRPEGSVSTLKIQRTERGDSAVYLCASSPTAGGYYNEQFFGPGTRLTVL.

This chain links TRBV7-9 with TRBJ1-5, with 7 bases fitting TRBD1. The V gene's germline CDR1 is SEHNR and CDR2 FQNEAQ (reference sequence). This CDR3 spans 14 amino acids. V dropped 1 base and J dropped 9; count of bases not matched to a gene: 6. CDR3 sequence: CASSLEGGGWPQHF. CDR3 in DNA: TGTGCCAGCAGCTTAGAAGGGGGCGGATGGCCCCAGCATTTT.

The chain joins TRBV9 to TRBJ1-4; D perhaps matches TRBD1 (6 bases). Looked up from germline, CDR1 is SGDLS and CDR2 is YYNGEE. V lost 1 base and J lost 8, with 18 bases in between. The CDR3 has 16 amino acids. Here the CDR3 DNA reads TGTGCCAGCAGCGTATCACGGGGGGGGCCTAGGGAAAAACTGTTTTTT. It encodes CASSVSRGGPREKLFF.

To note about this clone: One end of the junction is discordant with germline, which a read error may explain. The V gene is TRBV4-3, the J gene TRBJ2-1; D is perhaps TRBD2 (5 bases). Germline CDR1 is LGHNA and CDR2 is YSLEER. This CDR3 region has 14 residues. CDR3 in amino acids: CASSQEVRLTDLVF. Written as DNA, the CDR3 is TGCGCCAGCAGCCAAGAGGTTCGACTAACGGACTTAGTCTTC.

The chain carries TRBV18 and TRBJ1-5; D not certain. V lost 3 bases and J lost 1, with 10 bases in between. The CDR3 totals 15 residues. CDR1 is KGHSH, CDR2 LQKENI, per germline. The DNA for the CDR3 is TGTGCCAGCTCACCGGAGGGTTGGAGCAATCAGCCCCAGCATTTT. This sequence encodes CASSPEGWSNQPQHF. Full variable domain (rest looked up from reference TRBV18 and TRBJ1-5): NAGVMQNPRHLVRRRGQEARLRCSPMKGHSHVYWYRQLPEEGLKFMVYLQKENIIDESGMPKERFSAEFPKEGPSILRIQQVVRGDSAAYFCASSPEGWSNQPQHFGDGTRLSIL.